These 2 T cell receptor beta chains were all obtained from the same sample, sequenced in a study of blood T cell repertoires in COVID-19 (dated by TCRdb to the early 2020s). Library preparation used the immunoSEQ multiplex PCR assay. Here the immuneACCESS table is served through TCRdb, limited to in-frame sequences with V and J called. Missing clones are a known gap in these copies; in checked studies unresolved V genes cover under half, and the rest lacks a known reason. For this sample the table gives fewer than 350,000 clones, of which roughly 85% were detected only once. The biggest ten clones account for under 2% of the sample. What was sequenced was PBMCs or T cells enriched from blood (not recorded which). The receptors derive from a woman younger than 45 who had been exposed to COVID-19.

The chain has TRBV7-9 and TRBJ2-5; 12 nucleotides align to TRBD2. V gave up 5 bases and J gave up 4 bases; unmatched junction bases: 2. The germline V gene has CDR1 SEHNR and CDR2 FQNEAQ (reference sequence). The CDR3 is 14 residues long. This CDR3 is CASSPGLAGETQYF. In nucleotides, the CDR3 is TGTGCCAGCAGCCCGGGACTAGCGGGAGAGACCCAGTACTTC. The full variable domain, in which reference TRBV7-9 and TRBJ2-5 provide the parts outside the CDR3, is DTGVSQNPRHKITKRGQNVTFRCDPISEHNRLYWYRQTLGQGPEFLTYFQNEAQLEKSRLLSDRFSAERPKGSFSTLEIQRTEQGDSAMYLCASSPGLAGETQYFGPGTRLLVL.

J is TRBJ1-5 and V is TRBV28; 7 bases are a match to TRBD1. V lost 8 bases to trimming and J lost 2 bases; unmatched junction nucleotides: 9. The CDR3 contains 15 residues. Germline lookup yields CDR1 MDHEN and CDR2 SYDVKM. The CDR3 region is CASLDFTGGNQPQHF. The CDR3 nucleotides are TGTGCCAGCCTCGATTTTACAGGGGGCAATCAGCCCCAGCATTTT. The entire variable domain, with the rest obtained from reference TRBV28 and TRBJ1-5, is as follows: DVKVTQSSRYLVKRTGEKVFLECVQDMDHENMFWYRQDPGLGLRLIYFSYDVKMKEKGDIPEGYSVSREKKERFSLILESASTNQTSMYLCASLDFTGGNQPQHFGDGTRLSIL.